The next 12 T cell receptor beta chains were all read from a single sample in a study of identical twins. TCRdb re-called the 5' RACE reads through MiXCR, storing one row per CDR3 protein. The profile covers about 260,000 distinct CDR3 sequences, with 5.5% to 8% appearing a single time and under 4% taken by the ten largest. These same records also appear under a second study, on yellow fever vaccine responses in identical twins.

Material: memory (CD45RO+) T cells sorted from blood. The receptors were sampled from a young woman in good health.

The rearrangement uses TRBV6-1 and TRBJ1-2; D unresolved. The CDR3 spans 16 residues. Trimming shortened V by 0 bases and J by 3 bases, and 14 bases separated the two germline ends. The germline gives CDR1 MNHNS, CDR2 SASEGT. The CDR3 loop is CASSEASGGKDYGYTF. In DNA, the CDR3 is TGTGCCAGCAGTGAAGCCTCAGGAGGGAAGGACTATGGCTACACCTTC.

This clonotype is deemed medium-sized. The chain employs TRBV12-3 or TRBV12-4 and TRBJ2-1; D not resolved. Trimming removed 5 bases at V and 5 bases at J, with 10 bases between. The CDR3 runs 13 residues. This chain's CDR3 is CASSVTINNEQFF. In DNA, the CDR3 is TGTGCCAGCAGTGTAACTATAAACAATGAGCAGTTCTTC.

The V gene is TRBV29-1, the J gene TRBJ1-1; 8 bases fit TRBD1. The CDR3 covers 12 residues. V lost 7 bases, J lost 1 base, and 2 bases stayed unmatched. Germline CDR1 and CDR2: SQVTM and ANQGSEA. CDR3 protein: CSADRANTEAFF. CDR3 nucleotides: TGCAGCGCGGACAGGGCGAACACTGAAGCTTTCTTT.

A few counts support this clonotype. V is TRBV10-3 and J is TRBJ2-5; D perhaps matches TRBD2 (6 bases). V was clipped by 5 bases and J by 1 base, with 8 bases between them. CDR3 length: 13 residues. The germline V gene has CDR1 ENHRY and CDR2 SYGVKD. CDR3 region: CAISRDFQETQYF. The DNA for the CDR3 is TGTGCCATCAGTCGGGACTTCCAAGAGACCCAGTACTTC.

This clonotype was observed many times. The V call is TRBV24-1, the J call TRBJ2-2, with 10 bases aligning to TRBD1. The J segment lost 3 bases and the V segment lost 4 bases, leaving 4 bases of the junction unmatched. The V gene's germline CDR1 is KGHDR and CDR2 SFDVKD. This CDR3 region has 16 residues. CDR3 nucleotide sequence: TGTGCCACCAGTGACGTGACAGGGGGCTACACCGGGGAGCTGTTTTTT. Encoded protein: CATSDVTGGYTGELFF.

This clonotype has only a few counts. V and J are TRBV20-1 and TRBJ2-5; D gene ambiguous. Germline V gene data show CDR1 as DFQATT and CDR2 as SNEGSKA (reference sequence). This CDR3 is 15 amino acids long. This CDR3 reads CRLLVLENEQETQYF. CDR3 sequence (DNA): TGCAGATTACTCGTCCTAGAGAATGAGCAAGAGACCCAGTACTTC.

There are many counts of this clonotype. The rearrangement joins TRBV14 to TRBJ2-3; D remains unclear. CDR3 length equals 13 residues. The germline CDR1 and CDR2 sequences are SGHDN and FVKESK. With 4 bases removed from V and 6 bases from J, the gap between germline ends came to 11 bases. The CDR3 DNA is TGTGCCAGCAGCCCCGGGCTTCCCGATACGCAGTATTTT. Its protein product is CASSPGLPDTQYF.

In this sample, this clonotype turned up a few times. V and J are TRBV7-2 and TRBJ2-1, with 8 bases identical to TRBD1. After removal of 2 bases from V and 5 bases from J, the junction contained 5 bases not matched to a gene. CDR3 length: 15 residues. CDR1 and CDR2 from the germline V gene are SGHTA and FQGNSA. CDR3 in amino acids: CASSLSRGRNNEQFF. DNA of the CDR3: TGTGCCAGCAGCTTAAGCAGGGGGCGTAACAATGAGCAGTTCTTC.

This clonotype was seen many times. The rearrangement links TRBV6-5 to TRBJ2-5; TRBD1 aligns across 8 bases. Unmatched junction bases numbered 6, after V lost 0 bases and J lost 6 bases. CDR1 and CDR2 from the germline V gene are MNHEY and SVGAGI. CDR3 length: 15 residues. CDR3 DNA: TGTGCCAGCAGTTACTCACAGGGGGGAAGACAGACCCAGTACTTC. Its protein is CASSYSQGGRQTQYF.

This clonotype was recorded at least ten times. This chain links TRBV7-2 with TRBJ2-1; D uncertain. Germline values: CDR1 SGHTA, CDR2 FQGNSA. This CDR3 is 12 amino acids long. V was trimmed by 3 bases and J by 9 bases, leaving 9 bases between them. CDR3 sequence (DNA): TGTGCCAGCAGCTTCGGAACGGGTGAGCAGTTCTTC. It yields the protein CASSFGTGEQFF.

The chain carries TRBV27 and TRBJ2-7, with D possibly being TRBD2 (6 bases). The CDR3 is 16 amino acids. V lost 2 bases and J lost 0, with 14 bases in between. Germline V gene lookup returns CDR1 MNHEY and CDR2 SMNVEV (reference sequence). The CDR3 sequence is CASSLGGRTSSYEQYF. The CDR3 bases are TGTGCCAGCAGTTTAGGGGGGAGGACAAGCTCCTACGAGCAGTACTTC.

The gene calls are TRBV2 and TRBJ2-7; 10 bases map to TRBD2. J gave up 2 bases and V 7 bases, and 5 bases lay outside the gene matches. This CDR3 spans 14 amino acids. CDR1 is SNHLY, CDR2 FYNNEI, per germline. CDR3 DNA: TGTGCCAGCATACAGAGCGGGAGGGCCTACGAGCAGTACTTC. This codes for CASIQSGRAYEQYF.